The source of this T cell receptor beta chain is a study of blood T cell repertoires in COVID-19. Across the whole study: PBMCs, B-cell-depleted T cells, or T cells provided the cDNA or gDNA that made up the material.

In the original processing: Amplification of reference gene primers provided the estimated nucleated cell counts. Some clones are missing from TCRdb's copy, which holds only in-frame ones; the method was immunoSEQ multiplex PCR. For V, J and clone size, that table is used; D and trimming come from the DNA. Among 250,000 to 300,000 clones, approximately 88% were seen once, and the ten largest hold more than 8.5%. The V gene's germline CDR1 is LGHDT and CDR2 YNNKEL (reference sequence). This CDR3 contains 14 residues. Trimming removed 4 bases from V and 5 bases from J, with 15 bases in between. The TCR was taken from a woman aged 70-85 years with COVID-19, enrolled during active disease. The chain carries TRBV3-1 (or the pseudogene TRBV3-2) and TRBJ2-7, with D possibly matching TRBD1 (6 bases). Specimen: peripheral blood. CDR3 sequence (DNA): TGTGCCAGCAGCCCCTACCGCCAGGGGAACGAGCAGTACTTC. It specifies CASSPYRQGNEQYF.